The 14 T cell receptor beta chains listed next were all sequenced from one sample in a study of cytomegalovirus exposure and HLA in healthy donors. PCR primers comprised 60 Vbeta and 13 Jbeta primers. Here immunoSEQ multiplex PCR was the method, and the copy in TCRdb shows in-frame clones only, minus some. In the table there are 150,000 to 200,000 clones, more than 60% of which are singletons. The sample comprised PBMCs. All receptors derive from a woman in her 30s in good health and CMV-seronegative.

The V gene is TRBV25-1, the J gene TRBJ1-2; D might be TRBD1 (5 bases). The ends were cut back, 0 bases at V and 8 bases at J, with 13 bases in the middle. The CDR3 has 14 amino acids. Germline V gene lookup returns CDR1 MGHDK and CDR2 SYGVNS. DNA of the CDR3: TGTGCCAGCAGTGAATACTGGGGGGAAGTGGGCTACACCTTC. As protein: CASSEYWGEVGYTF.

The genes are TRBV10-3 and TRBJ2-1, with TRBD1 matching 7 bases. Germline CDR1 and CDR2: ENHRY and SYGVKD. Trimming cost V 4 bases and J 5 bases; bases outside gene matches: 5. The CDR3 covers 14 residues. CDR3 sequence: CAISGDSPDNEQFF. The DNA for the CDR3 is TGTGCCATCAGTGGGGACAGTCCCGACAATGAGCAGTTCTTC.

V and J are TRBV19 and TRBJ1-6, with D possibly matching TRBD1 (6 bases). This CDR3 is built from 15 residues. The V gene lost 3 bases and the J gene lost 3 bases, with 9 bases spanning the gap. Germline CDR1 LNHDA, CDR2 SQIVND (reference sequence). The CDR3 reads CASSIARGYNSPLHF. CDR3 DNA sequence: TGTGCCAGTAGTATTGCCAGGGGCTATAATTCACCCCTCCACTTT.

V is TRBV7-8 and J is TRBJ2-5, with 12 bases identical to TRBD2. V lost 5 bases to trimming and J lost 4 bases; unmatched junction nucleotides: 11. The CDR3 spans 17 residues. The germline gives CDR1 SGHVS, CDR2 FQNEAQ. CDR3 sequence: CASSPRRLAGARETQYF. CDR3 in DNA: TGTGCCAGCAGCCCCCGTCGACTAGCGGGGGCTAGAGAGACCCAGTACTTC.

CDR3 region: CASSEPVGGLADTQYF. Here the CDR3 DNA reads TGTGCCAGCAGTGAACCCGTCGGGGGGTTGGCAGATACGCAGTATTTT. The rearrangement joins TRBV6-1 to TRBJ2-3; TRBD2 matches at 7 bases. This CDR3 spans 16 amino acids. Germline V CDR1 and CDR2: MNHNS, SASEGT. V dropped 2 bases and J dropped 4; count of bases not matched to a gene: 9.

This chain connects TRBV6-5 to TRBJ2-7; TRBD1 might be the D (5 bases). Trimming took 0 bases from V and 4 from J, leaving 10 bases between them. There are 14 residues in the CDR3. The V gene's germline CDR1 is MNHEY and CDR2 SVGAGI. CDR3 protein: CASSYSQGSYEQYF. CDR3 coding DNA: TGTGCCAGCAGTTACTCCCAGGGTAGTTACGAGCAGTACTTC.

J is TRBJ1-2 and V is TRBV5-4, with D tentatively TRBD1 (5 bases). The V end lost 5 bases, the J end lost 0 bases, and 11 bases lay between the germline ends. Germline V lookup: CDR1 SGHNT, CDR2 YYREEE (reference sequence). The CDR3 runs 14 residues. This CDR3 is CASSLDRANYGYTF. DNA of the CDR3: TGTGCCAGCAGTTTAGACAGAGCTAACTATGGCTACACCTTC. The complete variable domain, with remaining parts taken from reference TRBV5-4 and TRBJ1-2, reads ETGVTQSPTHLIKTRGQQVTLRCSSQSGHNTVSWYQQALGQGPQFIFQYYREEENGRGNFPPRFSGLQFPNYSSELNVNALELDDSALYLCASSLDRANYGYTFGSGTRLTVV.

The gene calls are TRBV29-1 and TRBJ1-1; D uncertain. The CDR3 runs to 13 residues. The germline gives CDR1 SQVTM, CDR2 ANQGSEA. V shed 1 base and J shed 3 bases, with 9 bases lying between them. CDR3 residues: CSVEGSTYTEAFF. In DNA, the CDR3 is TGCAGCGTTGAAGGGAGCACCTACACTGAAGCTTTCTTT. Full variable domain (outside the CDR3, taken from reference TRBV29-1 and TRBJ1-1): SAVISQKPSRDICQRGTSLTIQCQVDSQVTMMFWYRQQPGQSLTLIATANQGSEATYESGFVIDKFPISRPNLTFSTLTVSNMSPEDSSIYLCSVEGSTYTEAFFGQGTRLTVV.

Only a few counts were recorded for this clone. The chain joins TRBV27 to TRBJ1-2; D gene unclear. V lost 11 bases to trimming and J lost 1 base, with 5 bases between them. The CDR3 runs 10 residues. The V gene's germline CDR1 is MNHEY and CDR2 SMNVEV (reference sequence). The DNA for the CDR3 is TGTGCCCGTTTTAACTATGGCTACACCTTC. It specifies CARFNYGYTF.

The rearrangement uses TRBV19 and TRBJ1-2; 7 nucleotides align to TRBD1. Looked up from germline, CDR1 is LNHDA and CDR2 is SQIVND (reference sequence). The J segment lost 11 bases and the V segment lost 9 bases, leaving 15 bases of the junction unmatched. This CDR3 has 13 amino acids. In DNA form, the CDR3 reads TGTGCCAGCGGACAGGCTCCCTATCGGGGGTACACCTTC. Protein sequence: CASGQAPYRGYTF.

This rearrangement joins TRBV9 to TRBJ1-2; TRBD1 might be the D (6 bases). Germline V gene lookup returns CDR1 SGDLS and CDR2 YYNGEE. The CDR3 loop spans 14 amino acids. Deletions cut 0 bases from V and 0 bases from J, with 6 bases between. CDR3 amino acids: CASSVGQANYGYTF. The CDR3 coding sequence is TGTGCCAGCAGCGTAGGACAGGCTAACTATGGCTACACCTTC.

In DNA form, the CDR3 reads TGTGCCAGCAGTGACTCCCCGAGCGTTTCCGGGGAGCTGTTTTTT. Translation gives CASSDSPSVSGELFF. V is TRBV6-4 and J is TRBJ2-2; D uncertain. The V gene lost 0 bases and the J gene lost 6 bases, with 11 bases spanning the gap. The CDR3 extends over 15 amino acids. Per germline, CDR1 MRHNA and CDR2 SNTAGT.

This clone was found a few times. The V gene is TRBV27, the J gene TRBJ1-1; possibly TRBD1 for D (5 bases). The V and J ends lost 2 bases and 4 bases respectively, with 14 bases between them. The germline gives CDR1 MNHEY, CDR2 SMNVEV (reference sequence). This CDR3 spans 15 amino acids. CDR3 coding DNA: TGTGCCAGCAGTTTAACGTGGGGGGGAGGCACTGAAGCTTTCTTT. Protein: CASSLTWGGGTEAFF.

This chain joins TRBV6-6 and TRBJ1-1, with TRBD1 as a possible D gene (5 bases). The CDR3 covers 15 residues. Trimming took off 6 bases at V and 10 bases at J, with 24 bases between the two ends. Germline V CDR1 and CDR2: MNHNY, SVGAGI (reference sequence). The CDR3 sequence: CASSRSDTNAGVAFF. The CDR3 DNA reads as TGTGCCAGCAGCCGGTCGGACACCAATGCGGGGGTAGCTTTCTTT.